Following are 16 T cell receptor beta chains from one sample sequenced in a study of control samples from healthy donors and cancer patients (dated by TCRdb to between 2020 and 2021). Library preparation used the immunoSEQ multiplex PCR assay. Here the immuneACCESS table is served through TCRdb, limited to in-frame sequences with V and J called. Missing clones are a known gap in these copies; in checked studies unresolved V genes cover under half, and the rest lacks a known reason. The sample includes 120,000 or so clones, with about 90% observed a single time. 2.9% of the sample goes to the ten largest clones. The specimen was blood. All receptors derive from a man aged 55-75 years in good health.

The J gene is TRBJ1-5, the V gene TRBV19; D remains unclear. CDR3 length: 16 residues. Per germline, CDR1 LNHDA and CDR2 SQIVND (reference sequence). The V end lost 3 bases, the J end lost 0 bases, and 12 bases lay between the germline ends. In DNA, the CDR3 is TGTGCCAGTAGTATCGGGCAGCCGTATAGCAATCAGCCCCAGCATTTT. Its protein product is CASSIGQPYSNQPQHF.

The chain uses TRBV7-3 and TRBJ1-5, with 7 bases aligning to TRBD1. This CDR3 contains 14 residues. Trimming cost V 5 bases and J 7 bases; bases outside gene matches: 8. Germline V lookup: CDR1 SGHTA, CDR2 FQGTGA. The chain's CDR3 is CASSIARQGQPQHF. The DNA of the CDR3 is TGTGCCAGCAGCATCGCGCGACAGGGCCAGCCCCAGCATTTT.

This chain joins TRBV18 and TRBJ2-7, with 9 positions matching TRBD1. The CDR3 totals 15 residues. Germline V lookup: CDR1 KGHSH, CDR2 LQKENI. J was trimmed by 3 bases and V by 5 bases; bases with no gene match: 8. In DNA, the CDR3 is TGTGCCAGCTCAAAGGACAGGGGCGGACTCTACGAGCAGTACTTC. Translating gives CASSKDRGGLYEQYF.

The gene calls are TRBV6-2 or TRBV6-3 and TRBJ1-1; 7 bases line up with TRBD1. J was trimmed by 2 bases and V by 3 bases; bases with no gene match: 3. Per germline, CDR1 MNHEY and CDR2 SVGEGT. This CDR3 comprises 14 residues. The CDR3 DNA sequence: TGTGCCAGCAGTTATGGGACAGCCAACACTGAAGCTTTCTTT. Translated, it gives CASSYGTANTEAFF.

The V call is TRBV5-1, the J call TRBJ2-3; the match to TRBD2 covers 8 bases. V gave up 0 bases and J gave up 5 bases; unmatched junction bases: 2. This CDR3 is built from 14 residues. Per germline, CDR1 SGHRS and CDR2 YFSETQ. CDR3 residues: CASSLAGGVDTQYF. CDR3 DNA sequence: TGCGCCAGCAGCTTGGCGGGAGGGGTAGATACGCAGTATTTT.

V is TRBV7-3 and J is TRBJ2-3, with a possible D match to TRBD2 (6 bases). Per the germline V gene, CDR1 is SGHTA and CDR2 is FQGTGA. This CDR3 spans 14 amino acids. Trimming took off 5 bases at V and 5 bases at J, with 14 bases between the two ends. In nucleotides, the CDR3 is TGTGCCAGCAGCCCGTCCGGGGGAGGAGATACGCAGTATTTT. Translation gives CASSPSGGGDTQYF. Full variable domain (remainder filled in from reference TRBV7-3 and TRBJ2-3): GAGVSQTPSNKVTEKGKYVELRCDPISGHTALYWYRQSLGQGPEFLIYFQGTGAADDSGLPNDRFFAVRPEGSVSTLKIQRTERGDSAVYLCASSPSGGGDTQYFGPGTRLTVL.

This clone was seen a few times. V gene TRBV10-1 combines with J gene TRBJ2-1; D possibly uses TRBD1 or TRBD2 (5 bases each). Germline V gene data show CDR1 as WNHNN and CDR2 as SYGVQD (reference sequence). The CDR3 runs 15 residues. Trimming removed 5 bases at V and 7 bases at J, with 18 bases between. The CDR3 loop is CASSNYGTDDNEQFF. The DNA for the CDR3 is TGCGCCAGCAGTAACTACGGGACGGATGATAATGAGCAGTTCTTC.

The chain employs TRBV5-6 and TRBJ1-6; TRBD1 matches 7 bases. This CDR3 region has 15 residues. The ends lost 5 bases at V and 7 bases at J; junction bases unmatched: 9. Germline CDR1 is SGHDT and CDR2 is YYEEEE. CDR3 nucleotides: TGTGCCAGCAGGCGAAGCGGGACAGTCAATTCACCCCTCCACTTT. Translated, it gives CASRRSGTVNSPLHF.

J is TRBJ1-2 and V is TRBV7-8; D remains unclear. V dropped 3 bases and J dropped 2 bases, with 4 bases sitting between them. Per germline, CDR1 SGHVS and CDR2 FQNEAQ. This CDR3 contains 12 residues. CDR3 nucleotide sequence: TGTGCCAGCAGCTTTGACAACTATGGCTACACCTTC. This codes for CASSFDNYGYTF. The whole variable domain, remainder taken from reference TRBV7-8 and TRBJ1-2, is GAGVSQSPRYKVAKRGQDVALRCDPISGHVSLFWYQQALGQGPEFLTYFQNEAQLDKSGLPSDRFFAERPEGSVSTLKIQRTQQEDSAVYLCASSFDNYGYTFGSGTRLTVV.

This clone was seen a single time. The genes are TRBV6-5 and TRBJ2-3; 10 positions match TRBD1. After removal of 4 bases from V and 7 bases from J, the junction contained 8 bases not matched to a gene. Germline V gene sequence: CDR1 MNHEY, CDR2 SVGAGI. The CDR3 extends over 15 amino acids. CDR3 nucleotides: TGTGCCAGCAGTTTTTTGGGGACAGGGGAAAATACGCAGTATTTT. Its translation is CASSFLGTGENTQYF.

This clone was found once. The chain combines TRBV5-1 with TRBJ1-1; D is undetermined. V was cut by 1 base and J by 7 bases, with 14 bases left in between. Germline CDR1 is SGHRS and CDR2 is YFSETQ. The CDR3 is made up of 14 amino acids. The CDR3 DNA is TGCGCCAGCAGCTTGTCTGGGTCGCGGAATGAAGCTTTCTTT. Translation gives CASSLSGSRNEAFF.

This clone was seen only once. CDR3 sequence reads: CASSWGTGDSYGYTF. CDR3 DNA: TGCGCCAGCAGCTGGGGGACAGGTGACTCCTATGGCTACACCTTC. The chain is built from TRBV5-1 and TRBJ1-2; TRBD1 matches 8 bases. CDR1 and CDR2 from the germline V gene are SGHRS and YFSETQ. Trimming removed 3 bases from V and 4 bases from J; junction bases left unmatched: 8. This CDR3 has 15 residues. Variable domain in full (rest from reference TRBV5-1 and TRBJ1-2): KAGVTQTPRYLIKTRGQQVTLSCSPISGHRSVSWYQQTPGQGLQFLFEYFSETQRNKGNFPGRFSGRQFSNSRSEMNVSTLELGDSALYLCASSWGTGDSYGYTFGSGTRLTVV.

The J gene is TRBJ1-1, the V gene TRBV30; D possibly corresponds to TRBD1 (5 bases). Per germline, CDR1 GTSNPN and CDR2 SVGIG (reference sequence). Trimming removed 2 bases from V and 0 bases from J, with 7 bases in between. This CDR3 has 13 residues. CDR3 loop: CAWSTGLNTEAFF. CDR3 nucleotides: TGTGCCTGGAGTACGGGACTGAACACTGAAGCTTTCTTT.

The rearrangement links TRBV6-5 to TRBJ2-5; 9 bases line up with TRBD1. V lost 6 bases to trimming and J lost 5 bases; unmatched junction nucleotides: 4. The germline gives CDR1 MNHEY, CDR2 SVGAGI. This CDR3 comprises 13 residues. The CDR3 DNA reads TGTGCCAGCAGCCGGGACAGGGTCGAGACCCAGTACTTC. This translates into CASSRDRVETQYF.

The chain couples TRBV4-2 to TRBJ2-1, with D tentatively TRBD2 (6 bases). The CDR3 covers 16 residues. Germline V gives CDR1 LGHNA, CDR2 YNFKEQ. V lost 2 bases to trimming and J lost 3 bases, with 14 bases between them. The CDR3: CASSQTPGLNYNEQFF. The DNA for the CDR3 is TGTGCCAGCAGCCAAACCCCGGGACTTAACTACAATGAGCAGTTCTTC.

This clone came up a few times. This rearrangement joins TRBV24-1 to TRBJ1-1; a possible D gene is TRBD1 (6 bases). Per the germline V gene, CDR1 is KGHDR and CDR2 is SFDVKD. The CDR3 spans 11 residues. Trimming took off 5 bases at V and 10 bases at J, with 10 bases between the two ends. In nucleotides, the CDR3 is TGTGCCACCAGTGCGGGGGCAGCAGCTTTCTTT. Protein sequence: CATSAGAAAFF.